This is a list of T cell receptor beta chains from one sample in a study of T cells after yellow fever vaccination. TCRdb itself ran the 5' RACE reads through MiXCR, one entry per CDR3 protein. The table records about 170,000 distinct CDR3 sequences, 11% of them present only once. Specimen: CD8+ T cells sorted from PBMCs, collected 15 days after the yellow fever booster vaccination. These receptors originate from a young man who received the YFV17D yellow fever vaccine. The CDR3 runs from the conserved cysteine through the conserved F or W. The D gene is left open where the match is weak. Some rows have no size entry. The others give once, few or many, or a class for an expanded clone.

j_gene: TRBJ1-1; d_gene: .; abundance: .; v_gene: TRBV4-1; CDR3aa: CASSQWMFGPTEAFF; CDR3nt: TGCGCCAGCAGCCAATGGATGTTCGGGCCCACTGAAGCTTTCTTT
j_gene: TRBJ2-3; d_gene: TRBD2; abundance: few; v_gene: TRBV6-5; CDR3aa: CASSFSGGAGDTQYF; CDR3nt: TGTGCCAGCAGTTTTAGCGGGGGGGCTGGAGATACGCAGTATTTT
j_gene: TRBJ2-1; d_gene: .; abundance: .; v_gene: TRBV7-3; CDR3aa: CASSLTGRYNEQFF; CDR3nt: TGTGCCAGCAGCTTAACAGGCAGATACAATGAGCAGTTCTTC
j_gene: TRBJ1-1; d_gene: .; abundance: few; v_gene: TRBV7-9; CDR3aa: CASILGGGRLINTEAFF; CDR3nt: TGTGCCAGCATCCTAGGGGGGGGGCGACTTATCAACACTGAAGCTTTCTTT
j_gene: TRBJ2-5; d_gene: .; abundance: .; v_gene: TRBV29-1; CDR3aa: CSVVGGRLETQYF; CDR3nt: TGCAGCGTTGTTGGGGGGAGGTTGGAGACCCAGTACTTC
j_gene: TRBJ2-3; d_gene: TRBD2; abundance: few; v_gene: TRBV5-1; CDR3aa: CASSPIAGSTDTQYF; CDR3nt: TGCGCCAGCAGCCCCATAGCGGGGTCCACAGATACGCAGTATTTT
j_gene: TRBJ1-2; d_gene: TRBD1; abundance: .; v_gene: TRBV7-9; CDR3aa: CASSSDRGLGYGYTF; CDR3nt: TGTGCCAGCAGCTCGGACAGGGGCCTTGGTTATGGCTACACCTTC
j_gene: TRBJ2-4; d_gene: .; abundance: few; v_gene: TRBV4-3; CDR3aa: CASSQDLAAVAKNIQYF; CDR3nt: TGCGCCAGCAGCCAAGATCTTGCGGCCGTAGCCAAAAACATTCAGTACTTC
j_gene: TRBJ1-5; d_gene: TRBD1; abundance: many; v_gene: TRBV6-2/TRBV6-3; CDR3aa: CASTLQGAFNQPQHF; CDR3nt: TGTGCCAGCACCCTTCAGGGGGCCTTCAATCAGCCCCAGCATTTT
j_gene: TRBJ1-5; d_gene: .; abundance: .; v_gene: TRBV27; CDR3aa: CASSVAPYSNQPQHF; CDR3nt: TGTGCCAGCAGTGTGGCCCCATATAGCAATCAGCCCCAGCATTTT
j_gene: TRBJ2-3; d_gene: TRBD2; abundance: many; v_gene: TRBV6-4; CDR3aa: CASSEGLAGGPDTQYF; CDR3nt: TGTGCCAGCAGTGAGGGACTAGCGGGGGGGCCAGATACGCAGTATTTT
j_gene: TRBJ1-4; d_gene: TRBD1; abundance: once; v_gene: TRBV4-3; CDR3aa: CASSPGNQGVGEKLFF; CDR3nt: TGCGCCAGCAGCCCAGGGAACCAGGGGGTGGGTGAAAAACTGTTTTTT
j_gene: TRBJ2-5; d_gene: .; abundance: many; v_gene: TRBV7-9; CDR3aa: CASSSLTGLAQETQYF; CDR3nt: TGTGCCAGCAGCTCCCTTACGGGACTCGCTCAAGAGACCCAGTACTTC
j_gene: TRBJ1-1; d_gene: .; abundance: .; v_gene: TRBV6-5; CDR3aa: CASSATGSTEAFF; CDR3nt: TGTGCCAGCAGTGCTACAGGGTCCACTGAAGCTTTCTTT
j_gene: TRBJ2-3; d_gene: .; abundance: .; v_gene: TRBV7-9; CDR3aa: CASSPGWGPEDTQYF; CDR3nt: TGTGCCAGCAGCCCTGGGTGGGGACCTGAAGATACGCAGTATTTT
j_gene: TRBJ2-1; d_gene: .; abundance: few; v_gene: TRBV6-5; CDR3aa: CASSYPPAPEQFF; CDR3nt: TGTGCCAGCAGTTACCCACCGGCCCCTGAGCAGTTCTTC
j_gene: TRBJ1-2; d_gene: .; abundance: .; v_gene: TRBV29-1; CDR3aa: CSVRGGYGYGYTF; CDR3nt: TGCAGCGTGCGGGGGGGCTACGGCTATGGCTACACCTTC
j_gene: TRBJ2-3; d_gene: .; abundance: few; v_gene: TRBV5-6; CDR3aa: CASSPPTVRFLEHTQYF; CDR3nt: TGTGCCAGCAGCCCCCCGACAGTAAGGTTCTTGGAGCATACGCAGTATTTT
j_gene: TRBJ2-1; d_gene: .; abundance: few; v_gene: TRBV10-2; CDR3aa: CASSGNSGNEQFF; CDR3nt: TGCGCCAGCAGTGGGAACAGCGGCAATGAGCAGTTCTTC
j_gene: TRBJ2-3; d_gene: .; abundance: many; v_gene: TRBV7-9; CDR3aa: CASSQDITQYF; CDR3nt: TGTGCCAGCAGCCAGGACATTACGCAGTATTTT
j_gene: TRBJ2-2; d_gene: TRBD1; abundance: many; v_gene: TRBV25-1; CDR3aa: CASSGTGDTGELFF; CDR3nt: TGTGCCAGCAGTGGGACAGGGGACACCGGGGAGCTGTTTTTT
j_gene: TRBJ2-2; d_gene: .; abundance: few; v_gene: TRBV4-3; CDR3aa: CASSPENTGELFF; CDR3nt: TGCGCCAGCAGCCCGGAGAACACCGGGGAGCTGTTTTTT
j_gene: TRBJ1-5; d_gene: .; abundance: few; v_gene: TRBV27; CDR3aa: CASSLYWTVPNQPQHF; CDR3nt: TGTGCCAGCAGTTTATACTGGACAGTGCCCAATCAGCCCCAGCATTTT
j_gene: TRBJ1-1; d_gene: .; abundance: .; v_gene: TRBV12-3/TRBV12-4; CDR3aa: CASSIPGRTEAFF; CDR3nt: TGTGCCAGCAGCATCCCGGGCCGCACTGAAGCTTTCTTT
j_gene: TRBJ2-5; d_gene: .; abundance: .; v_gene: TRBV6-5; CDR3aa: CASSKWSGTQETQYF; CDR3nt: TGTGCCAGCAGCAAATGGTCCGGGACACAAGAGACCCAGTACTTC
j_gene: TRBJ2-5; d_gene: .; abundance: many; v_gene: TRBV5-6; CDR3aa: CASSLGAGRETQYF; CDR3nt: TGTGCCAGCAGCTTGGGGGCAGGGCGGGAGACCCAGTACTTC
j_gene: TRBJ1-1; d_gene: TRBD1; abundance: once; v_gene: TRBV12-3/TRBV12-4; CDR3aa: CASSSGGELYTEAFF; CDR3nt: TGTGCCAGCAGTTCAGGGGGGGAGCTTTACACTGAAGCTTTCTTT
j_gene: TRBJ1-2; d_gene: .; abundance: few; v_gene: TRBV7-9; CDR3aa: CASSVNDADVGPSEGGYTF; CDR3nt: TGTGCCAGCAGCGTCAACGATGCCGATGTGGGGCCCTCAGAGGGTGGCTACACCTTC
j_gene: TRBJ2-1; d_gene: .; abundance: .; v_gene: TRBV7-9; CDR3aa: CASSPPWGTNNEQFF; CDR3nt: TGTGCCAGCAGCCCCCCGTGGGGGACCAACAATGAGCAGTTCTTC
j_gene: TRBJ1-2; d_gene: .; abundance: few; v_gene: TRBV13; CDR3aa: CASSPELPNYGYTF; CDR3nt: TGTGCCAGCAGCCCAGAGCTGCCTAACTATGGCTACACCTTC
j_gene: TRBJ1-5; d_gene: .; abundance: .; v_gene: TRBV28; CDR3aa: CASSPRGDRQPQHF; CDR3nt: TGTGCCAGCAGCCCCAGAGGGGATCGGCAGCCCCAGCATTTT
j_gene: TRBJ2-5; d_gene: .; abundance: few; v_gene: TRBV18; CDR3aa: CASSPPGLGETQYF; CDR3nt: TGTGCCAGCTCCCCCCCGGGCTTGGGAGAGACCCAGTACTTC
j_gene: TRBJ1-1; d_gene: TRBD1; abundance: .; v_gene: TRBV12-3/TRBV12-4; CDR3aa: CASSRDRGLDTEAFF; CDR3nt: TGTGCCAGCAGCCGGGACAGGGGGCTAGACACTGAAGCTTTCTTT
j_gene: TRBJ2-3; d_gene: TRBD2; abundance: .; v_gene: TRBV4-1; CDR3aa: CASRDVAGGGPDTQYF; CDR3nt: TGCGCCAGCAGGGACGTAGCGGGGGGGGGGCCAGATACGCAGTATTTT
j_gene: TRBJ1-4; d_gene: .; abundance: few; v_gene: TRBV28; CDR3aa: CASSPLLEKLFF; CDR3nt: TGTGCCAGCAGTCCCCTCCTTGAAAAACTGTTTTTT
j_gene: TRBJ2-7; d_gene: .; abundance: .; v_gene: TRBV12-3/TRBV12-4; CDR3aa: CASMATDYEQYF; CDR3nt: TGTGCCAGCATGGCGACAGACTACGAGCAGTACTTC
j_gene: TRBJ2-5; d_gene: TRBD2; abundance: .; v_gene: TRBV6-2/TRBV6-3; CDR3aa: CASSMGLANNKRKTQYF; CDR3nt: TGTGCCAGCAGTATGGGACTAGCGAACAACAAACGGAAGACCCAGTACTTC
j_gene: TRBJ2-3; d_gene: .; abundance: .; v_gene: TRBV29-1; CDR3aa: CSVVPGSSTDTQYF; CDR3nt: TGCAGCGTTGTTCCGGGGTCTAGCACAGATACGCAGTATTTT
j_gene: TRBJ2-2; d_gene: .; abundance: few; v_gene: TRBV6-6; CDR3aa: CASSYAGGSAGELFF; CDR3nt: TGTGCCAGCAGTTACGCCGGGGGTTCAGCCGGGGAGCTGTTTTTT
j_gene: TRBJ2-3; d_gene: TRBD2; abundance: .; v_gene: TRBV6-5; CDR3aa: CASTETSGGANDTQYF; CDR3nt: TGTGCCAGCACCGAGACTAGCGGGGGGGCAAACGATACGCAGTATTTT
j_gene: TRBJ2-7; d_gene: .; abundance: few; v_gene: TRBV29-1; CDR3aa: CSVEGGDYEQYF; CDR3nt: TGCAGCGTCGAGGGGGGCGATTACGAGCAGTACTTC
j_gene: TRBJ2-5; d_gene: .; abundance: .; v_gene: TRBV7-9; CDR3aa: CASSLVATQETQYF; CDR3nt: TGTGCCAGCAGCTTAGTGGCCACCCAAGAGACCCAGTACTTC
j_gene: TRBJ1-2; d_gene: .; abundance: .; v_gene: TRBV29-1; CDR3aa: CSGVDGDGYTF; CDR3nt: TGCAGCGGGGTGGATGGGGACGGCTACACCTTC
j_gene: TRBJ2-5; d_gene: TRBD1; abundance: .; v_gene: TRBV19; CDR3aa: CASSPLNRGEETQYF; CDR3nt: TGTGCCAGTAGTCCTCTAAACAGGGGGGAAGAGACCCAGTACTTC
j_gene: TRBJ2-1; d_gene: .; abundance: few; v_gene: TRBV6-1; CDR3aa: CASSVTQPLNEQFF; CDR3nt: TGTGCCAGCAGTGTCACCCAACCCCTCAATGAGCAGTTCTTC
j_gene: TRBJ2-7; d_gene: .; abundance: medium-sized; v_gene: TRBV29-1; CDR3aa: CSVEGGVSYEQYF; CDR3nt: TGCAGCGTTGAAGGTGGGGTCTCCTACGAGCAGTACTTC
j_gene: TRBJ1-5; d_gene: TRBD1; abundance: few; v_gene: TRBV27; CDR3aa: CASSPGQGGNQPQHF; CDR3nt: TGTGCCAGCAGCCCTGGACAGGGAGGGAATCAGCCCCAGCATTTT
j_gene: TRBJ1-1; d_gene: .; abundance: few; v_gene: TRBV2; CDR3aa: CASGIKGSNTEAFF; CDR3nt: TGTGCCAGCGGTATCAAGGGTTCGAACACTGAAGCTTTCTTT
j_gene: TRBJ2-2; d_gene: TRBD2; abundance: .; v_gene: TRBV29-1; CDR3aa: CSVVGRGSATGELFF; CDR3nt: TGCAGCGTTGTAGGGAGGGGTTCGGCCACCGGGGAGCTGTTTTTT
j_gene: TRBJ1-2; d_gene: .; abundance: .; v_gene: TRBV4-3; CDR3aa: CASSQDLSQAGSRYTF; CDR3nt: TGCGCCAGCAGCCAAGATCTAAGTCAGGCGGGCTCGCGCTACACCTTC
j_gene: TRBJ1-5; d_gene: .; abundance: .; v_gene: TRBV15; CDR3aa: CATSSRAEGNQPQHF; CDR3nt: TGTGCCACCAGCAGCAGGGCGGAGGGCAATCAGCCCCAGCATTTT
j_gene: TRBJ2-1; d_gene: .; abundance: few; v_gene: TRBV6-5; CDR3aa: CASNHGGLSSYNEQFF; CDR3nt: TGTGCCAGCAACCACGGGGGGCTTAGCTCCTACAATGAGCAGTTCTTC
j_gene: TRBJ2-1; d_gene: .; abundance: few; v_gene: TRBV10-1; CDR3aa: CASSADWSLRVNEQFF; CDR3nt: TGCGCCAGCAGCGCGGACTGGAGCCTGAGGGTCAATGAGCAGTTCTTC
j_gene: TRBJ2-1; d_gene: .; abundance: many; v_gene: TRBV19; CDR3aa: CASAETSGPYNEQFF; CDR3nt: TGTGCCAGTGCCGAAACTAGTGGTCCCTACAATGAGCAGTTCTTC